The following is a T cell receptor (beta chain) sequence with its context. This sample was taken from a study of cytomegalovirus exposure and HLA in healthy donors. Generated by immunoSEQ multiplex PCR, the TCRdb table keeps only in-frame clones and is missing some. The sample shows 90,000 or so clones, about 96% of them seen only once. This CDR3 contains 18 residues. V was clipped by 4 bases and J by 0 bases, with 19 bases between them. Germline assignment: CDR1 LNHNV and CDR2 YYDKDF (reference sequence). The sequenced sample consisted of PBMCs. The chain is built from TRBV15 and TRBJ1-5; D is perhaps TRBD1 (5 bases). This receptor was identified in a man aged 18 to 30 in good health and CMV-seronegative. The CDR3 bases are TGTGCCACCAGCAAGGGCCAGGGTGGGGTTAATAGCAATCAGCCCCAGCATTTT. This encodes CATSKGQGGVNSNQPQHF.